The present entry profiles one T cell receptor (beta chain) with its context. What this receptor recognizes is not known. No quality values exist for individual bases; no much larger clone is one base distant. At the junction V is shortened by 1 base and J by 0 bases, with 5 bases in between. The CDR3 spans 14 residues, from the cysteine through the phenylalanine. Left in the record is the CDR3 DNA by itself, 42 bases read in frame from the first base. The germline V gene encodes CDR1 SGHNT and CDR2 YYREEE (reference sequence). TCRbeta CDR3 regions were amplified from genomic DNA using the immunoSEQ Assay, a bias-controlled multiplex PCR. The paper's data handling went like this. Nucleated cell counts per sample were estimated from amplification of reference gene primers within the assay. To quantify the absolute abundance of each unique TCRbeta CDR3 rearrangement, sequence reads were collapsed and filtered. For each sample, productive Simpson clonality was calculated as the square root of Simpson's diversity index over productive rearrangements. TCRdb retrieved this table from immuneACCESS and kept in-frame rearrangements only. Not all clones are present; in checked studies, unresolved V genes account for under half, and no reason is known for the remainder. D and trimming were read from the DNA, whereas the V and J calls and clone size are those reported in that table. Here the sample has 300,000 to 450,000 clones; 87% occur a single time. Roughly 1% of the sample goes to the ten largest clones.

The source of the sample is a study of blood T cell repertoires in COVID-19 (TCRdb year 2020). Study-wide context: Samples covering the acute and convalescent phases of COVID-19 were provided by collaborators in the United States, Italy and Spain. The repertoires were released in a freely available public database intended as a resource for research on the immune response to SARS-CoV-2. A de-identified subject ID, COVID-19 status, age in years and sex were almost always included in the sample metadata. The samples were drawn from the first 160 participants of the ongoing ImmuneRACE study and from about 1,200 subjects provided by 6 global collaborators. Deeply sampled blood TCRbeta repertoires from subjects exposed to, actively infected with, or recovered from COVID-19 were included in the dataset. Where HLA class I and class II types were available, the types were taken from metadata supplied by the sample provider, not from assay-based typing. The prospective study material was composed of cDNA or gDNA derived from T cells, B-cell-depleted T cells, or PBMCs. Beyond this particular receptor, the publication reports: The quantity of clinical and demographic metadata differed by source and by participant and was supplied without curation.

Enrolling through a virtual design, the prospective study's participants ranged in age from roughly 18 to 89 years and lived across 24 United States geographic areas. To assign participants to cohorts, the prospective study relied on clinical history that participants themselves reported in a screening survey and a study questionnaire. ImmuneRACE Cohort 3 recovered participants were defined by two consecutive negative NP/OP PCR tests, healthcare professional clearance, or symptom resolution. Mobile phlebotomists in the prospective study collected whole blood, serum and a nasopharyngeal or oropharyngeal swab from every participant. Participants in the prospective study had the option to provide additional blood draws and questionnaires over a roughly 2-month period. Prospective study blood samples were shipped either frozen or at room temperature before DNA extraction.

The clonotype was recovered from a woman in her 30s who had recovered from COVID-19. The sequenced material came from PBMCs or T cells enriched from blood (not recorded which). The sequence is built from TRBV5-4 and TRBJ1-5; the D gene assignment is ambiguous. Here the CDR3 is given as CASSLSGSNQPQHF. In nucleotide form, the sequence is TGTGCCAGCAGCTTGTCCGGTAGCAATCAGCCCCAGCATTTT. Outside the CDR3, residues come from the reference TRBV5-4 and TRBJ1-5 proteins, so the full variable domain is: ETGVTQSPTHLIKTRGQQVTLRCSSQSGHNTVSWYQQALGQGPQFIFQYYREEENGRGNFPPRFSGLQFPNYSSELNVNALELDDSALYLCASSLSGSNQPQHFGDGTRLSIL.